The entry below describes one T cell receptor beta chain. Its antigen is not identified. The trim removed 4 bases at V and 0 bases at J, leaving 7 bases unmatched. The germline V gene encodes CDR1 SNHLY and CDR2 FYNNEI. The CDR3 has 17 residues. This specimen comes from a study of OX40 agonist ivuxolimab in advanced cancers. Study as a whole: Having had anti-PD-1, anti-PD-L1 or anti-CTLA-4 therapy before was allowed, and approximately 40% had some. Notes on the study in general: The specificity for antigen of the expanded peripheral T cells was not determined.

Profiled with immunoSEQ multiplex PCR; TCRdb holds only in-frame clones, not every one. The repertoire includes 73,000 or so clones, approximately 90% of them detected once, and roughly 0.45% sits in the top ten. Sampling of blood occurred at baseline, cycle 4 day 1, and cycle 7 day 1. The gene calls are TRBV2 and TRBJ2-4; TRBD2 matches at 9 bases. This sample comprised CD4+ or CD8+ T cells sorted from blood, obtained in a trial of the OX40 agonist ivuxolimab. The TCR sequence derives from an adult with an advanced solid tumor such as melanoma, head and neck, liver or kidney cancer. In DNA, the CDR3 is TGTGCCAGCAGTGCCCGGCTAGCGGGAATAGCCAAAAACATTCAGTACTTC. Amino acids: CASSARLAGIAKNIQYF.